The 12 T cell receptor beta chains reported below all come from one sample, sequenced in a study of tumor-infiltrating lymphocytes in primary liver carcinoma. Out of unsorted whole blood came the blood RNA, and germline DNA was extracted as well. Using a constant-region primer together with ProtoScript II reverse transcriptase, TCR beta cDNA was made from around 500 ng of total RNA. Construction of TCR beta libraries relied on three successive nested multiplex PCR rounds employing slightly modified ARM-PCR. The first two PCR rounds used TRBV1-TRBV30 forward primers with a C-beta reverse primer, nine to ten cycles each. TCRdb processed the multiplex PCR reads anew with MiXCR; each CDR3 protein has one entry. The sample includes 200,000 or so distinct CDR3 sequences, less than 75% of them seen just once. The specimen was peripheral blood. These receptors were taken from a woman aged 55-75 years with primary liver carcinoma and hepatitis B virus infection.

Comment on this clonotype: This CDR3 is missing its conserved last phenylalanine or tryptophan, likely due to a read error. The genes are TRBV4-2 and TRBJ2-1; D perhaps matches TRBD2 (6 bases). The CDR3 loop spans 16 amino acids. The germline V gene has CDR1 LGHNA and CDR2 YNFKEQ. The CDR3 reads CASSQDRASVMGEQFL. CDR3 nucleotides: TGCGCCAGCAGCCAAGATAGGGCTAGCGTGATGGGTGAGCAGTTCCTC.

Notes on this clonotype: A read error may be the cause here, since a much bigger clone is one base away. The genes are TRBV5-1 and TRBJ1-5; a possible D gene is TRBD1 (5 bases). Germline V gene lookup returns CDR1 SGHRS and CDR2 YFSETQ. The V end lost 6 bases, the J end lost 4 bases, and 14 bases lay between the germline ends. The CDR3 has 14 residues. The CDR3 DNA reads TGCGCCAGCAACTCGGGGGGGTTTAATCAGCCCCAGCATTTT. Protein sequence: CASNSGGFNQPQHF. The variable domain in full, completed from reference TRBV5-1 and TRBJ1-5, reads KAGVTQTPRYLIKTRGQQVTLSCSPISGHRSVSWYQQTPGQGLQFLFEYFSETQRNKGNFPGRFSGRQFSNSRSEMNVSTLELGDSALYLCASNSGGFNQPQHFGDGTRLSIL.

The chain is built from TRBV11-2 and TRBJ2-1; TRBD1 might be the D (5 bases). V lost 3 bases and J 8 bases, leaving 11 bases between the germline ends. Germline CDR1 reads SGHAT; CDR2 reads FQNNGV. The length of the CDR3 is 13 residues. The CDR3 loop is CASSLGQNDEQFF. CDR3 sequence (DNA): TGTGCCAGCAGCTTGGGGCAGAACGATGAGCAGTTCTTC.

As to this clonotype: Since the CDR3 does not end with the conserved phenylalanine or tryptophan, this likely comes from a read error. The chain links TRBV4-1 to TRBJ2-1; the match to TRBD1 covers 8 bases. V was clipped by 4 bases and J by 7 bases; unmatched bases: 6. Germline CDR1 reads MGHRA; CDR2 reads YSYEKL. CDR3 length: 14 amino acids. CDR3 DNA sequence: TGCGCCAGCAGCCCACGGACAGGGTGGAATGAGCAGTTCATC. It yields the protein CASSPRTGWNEQFI.

As concerns this clonotype: The junction departs from germline at one end; a sequencing error may be responsible. The CDR3 spells CASSRRQGGGYTF. As DNA, the CDR3 is TGTGCTAGCAGCCGCAGGCAGGGGGGCGGCTACACCTTC. The chain employs TRBV11-2 and TRBJ1-2, with 7 bases matching TRBD1. The CDR3 is made up of 13 amino acids. Germline V lookup: CDR1 SGHAT, CDR2 FQNNGV. Based on the CDR3 plus reference TRBV11-2 and TRBJ1-2, the full variable domain is EAGVAQSPRYKIIEKRQSVAFWCNPISGHATLYWYQQILGQGPKLLIQFQNNGVVDDSQLPKDRFSAERLKGVDSTLKIQPAKLEDSAVYLCASSRRQGGGYTFGSGTRLTVV.

This clonotype has ten or more counts. V is TRBV5-4 and J is TRBJ2-1; D is unresolved. The CDR3 is made up of 13 amino acids. Trimming stripped 5 bases from V and 0 bases from J, with 6 bases between. Germline V CDR1 and CDR2: SGHNT, YYREEE (reference sequence). The CDR3 DNA reads TGTGCCAGCAGTGGTGTCTCCTACAATGAGCAGTTCTTC. Protein sequence: CASSGVSYNEQFF.

This clonotype was recorded a few times. The chain recombines TRBV24-1 with TRBJ2-1, with 7 bases lining up with TRBD2. CDR1 and CDR2 from the germline V gene are KGHDR and SFDVKD. The junction had 1 base not matched to a gene; V was cut back by 8 bases and J by 4 bases. The CDR3 runs 12 residues. CDR3 nucleotide sequence: TGTGCCACCACGGGGGGATACAATGAGCAGTTCTTC. Translation: CATTGGYNEQFF.

There are a few counts of this clonotype. The chain's CDR3 is CASSLFGRKHNEQFF. DNA for the CDR3: TGTGCCAGCAGTTTATTTGGCCGGAAGCACAATGAGCAGTTCTTC. The chain recombines TRBV28 with TRBJ2-1; unclear D gene. V was trimmed by 1 base and J by 5 bases, leaving 12 bases between them. CDR1 and CDR2 from the germline V gene are MDHEN and SYDVKM. The CDR3 spans 15 residues.

Concerning this clonotype: Being one base from a much bigger clone, this may be a read error. The CDR3 end shows no conserved phenylalanine or tryptophan, and so a read error is likely. This chain links TRBV5-6 with TRBJ2-3, with 11 bases identical to TRBD2. Germline CDR1 and CDR2: SGHDT and YYEEEE. The V and J ends lost 2 bases and 7 bases, in that order; junction bases with no gene match: 3. The CDR3 contains 14 residues. The CDR3 DNA is TGTGCCAGCAGCTTTAGCGGGAGGGGGAATACGCAGTATTCT. Encoded protein: CASSFSGRGNTQYS.

Concerning this clonotype itself: This may be a read error: a much more frequent sequence differs by one nucleotide. V is TRBV6-5 and J is TRBJ2-5; TRBD2 agrees at 12 bases. The germline gives CDR1 MNHEY, CDR2 SVGAGI. The CDR3 sequence is 17 residues long. CDR3 sequence (DNA): TGTGTCAGCAGTTACAGACTAGCGGGAGTCGAGGGAGAGACCCAGTACTTC. Protein product: CVSSYRLAGVEGETQYF.

About this clonotype: In this CDR3 the conserved last residue, phenylalanine or tryptophan, is missing, so a read error is likely. In DNA form, the CDR3 reads TGTGTCAGCAGCTTTCTGACAGGGGGCGGGAACACTGAAGCTTTCCTT. Translated: CVSSFLTGGGNTEAFL. The V and J genes are TRBV11-2 and TRBJ1-1; 10 bases map to TRBD1. The CDR3 loop spans 16 amino acids. CDR1 SGHAT and CDR2 FQNNGV come from the germline V gene.

On this clonotype itself: A read error may be the cause here, since a much bigger clone is one base away. This sequence joins TRBV4-1 and TRBJ1-3, with no clear D. Trimming left V 1 base short and J 2 bases short, with 9 bases between. The CDR3 covers 15 residues. The germline gives CDR1 MGHRA, CDR2 YSYEKL. This CDR3 reads CASSQALRPGNTIYF. As DNA, the CDR3 is TGCGCCAGCAGCCAAGCTCTACGCCCTGGAAACACCATATATTTT.